The sequence of this T cell receptor beta chain was determined in a study of CD8+CD57+ T cells in acquired aplastic anemia. Turning to the study itself: DNA recovered from sorted CD4+ and CD8+ cells had a mean of about 3.5 ug.

Findings of the study overall: Between patients and controls, CD8+ Simpson's diversity did not vary significantly.

This clonotype occurred many times. No antigen is known for it. V lost 8 bases and J 5 bases, leaving 13 bases between the germline ends. The CDR3 is made up of 13 amino acids. Germline V gene data show CDR1 as MDHEN and CDR2 as SYDVKM. The template used for profiling TCR beta VDJ and CDR3 was genomic DNA. MiXCR, applied by TCRdb to the reads, yields one record per CDR3 protein. The top ten hold 6.5% to 10% of the sample, which has under 350,000 distinct CDR3 sequences, approximately 56% seen once. This receptor was taken from a human donor with severe aplastic anemia or a healthy control (not recorded which). The chain has TRBV28 and TRBJ1-5; possible D gene TRBD1, 5 bases. What was sequenced was sorted CD4+, CD8+, or CD8+CD57+ T cells (not recorded which) from PBMCs. CDR3 bases: TGTGCCAGCTGGAGCAGGGACCATCAGCCCCAGCATTTT. It is translated as CASWSRDHQPQHF.